The 24 T cell receptor beta chains presented below share a single source sample, sequenced in a study of identical twins. TCRdb re-called the 5' RACE reads through MiXCR, storing one row per CDR3 protein. The sample yields 450,000 to 600,000 distinct CDR3 sequences, 20% to 25% seen once. The same data also contributed to another study, on yellow fever vaccine responses in identical twins.

Sequencing input: CD4+ T cells sorted from blood. The receptor source for this set is a woman between 18 and 29 years old in good health.

This chain uses TRBV28 with TRBJ2-7, with 9 nucleotides matching TRBD2. CDR3 size: 13 residues. Germline V gives CDR1 MDHEN, CDR2 SYDVKM. V lost 10 bases to trimming and J lost 4 bases; unmatched junction nucleotides: 8. CDR3 sequence reads: CATLPGLAYEQYF. CDR3 coding DNA: TGTGCCACCCTACCGGGACTAGCATACGAGCAGTACTTC.

This clonotype occurred a few times. The rearrangement uses TRBV4-1 and TRBJ1-1, with D possibly matching TRBD1 (5 bases). V was trimmed by 0 bases and J by 1 base, leaving 9 bases between them. This CDR3 is 15 amino acids long. Germline V gene sequence: CDR1 MGHRA, CDR2 YSYEKL. Written as DNA, the CDR3 is TGCGCCAGCAGCCAAGACGGACAAACGAACACTGAAGCTTTCTTT. Translation: CASSQDGQTNTEAFF.

This clonotype was counted only a few times. The chain is built from TRBV12-5 and TRBJ2-5; D unresolved. This CDR3 has 11 amino acids. The germline V and J ends were trimmed by 5 bases and 4 bases, with 5 bases remaining between them. Germline V CDR1 and CDR2: LGHNT, FRNRAP. The CDR3 reads CASGIGETQYF. In DNA, the CDR3 is TGTGCTAGTGGTATTGGAGAGACCCAGTACTTC.

This rearrangement joins TRBV4-1 to TRBJ1-1, with D unclear. Per the germline V gene, CDR1 is MGHRA and CDR2 is YSYEKL. The CDR3 runs 15 residues. The germline V and J ends were trimmed by 2 bases and 5 bases, with 15 bases remaining between them. CDR3 coding DNA: TGCGCCAGCAGCCAATCGGGATCGGAACGAACTGAAGCTTTCTTT. It translates to CASSQSGSERTEAFF.

This clonotype turned up a few times. The chain recombines TRBV11-3 with TRBJ1-6; TRBD1 matches at 8 bases. The J segment lost 1 base and the V segment lost 5 bases, leaving 4 bases of the junction unmatched. Germline V gives CDR1 SGHNT, CDR2 YENEEA. This CDR3 spans 16 amino acids. DNA of the CDR3: TGTGCCAGCAGCCTCGACAGGGGATCCTATAATTCACCCCTCCACTTT. Translating it yields CASSLDRGSYNSPLHF.

This chain links TRBV20-1 with TRBJ2-4; D gene unclear. This CDR3 region has 15 residues. Germline-derived CDR1 and CDR2 are DFQATT and SNEGSKA (reference sequence). Trimming left V 5 bases short and J 0 bases short, with 14 bases between. For the CDR3, the DNA is TGCAGTGCTCCTGACGGACCCTTAGCCAAAAACATTCAGTACTTC. Its translation: CSAPDGPLAKNIQYF.

The chain joins TRBV3-1 to TRBJ2-3; D not certain. Germline lookup yields CDR1 LGHDT and CDR2 YNNKEL (reference sequence). This CDR3 has 14 amino acids. Deletions cut 7 bases from V and 5 bases from J, with 16 bases between. CDR3 bases: TGTGCCAGCACCACCGTCCACCTAAAAGATACGCAGTATTTT. Translated: CASTTVHLKDTQYF.

J is TRBJ2-1 and V is TRBV18, with a possible D match to TRBD2 (5 bases). This CDR3 is 13 amino acids long. The germline V and J ends were trimmed by 3 bases and 8 bases, with 11 bases remaining between them. Germline CDR1 KGHSH, CDR2 LQKENI. CDR3 sequence reads: CASSPREADEQFF. For the CDR3, the DNA is TGTGCCAGCTCACCTCGGGAAGCTGATGAGCAGTTCTTC.

This clonotype was recorded a few times. V gene TRBV20-1 combines with J gene TRBJ1-1; the D is unclear. The CDR3 length is 10 residues. Trimming took off 5 bases at V and 5 bases at J, with 6 bases between the two ends. Germline values: CDR1 DFQATT, CDR2 SNEGSKA (reference sequence). The CDR3 DNA is TGCAGTGCTCTTGGGACTGAAGCTTTCTTT. This codes for CSALGTEAFF.

The table lists this clonotype with a few counts. The chain uses TRBV12-3 or TRBV12-4 and TRBJ2-5, with 9 bases aligning to TRBD2. V trimming: 6 bases; J trimming: 3 bases; junction bases outside the gene matches: 8. The CDR3 covers 15 residues. Here the CDR3 reads CASRQRTSAKETQYF. In DNA form, the CDR3 reads TGTGCCAGCAGACAGAGGACTAGCGCGAAAGAGACCCAGTACTTC.

This clonotype has only a few counts. CDR3 bases: TGTGCCAGTAGCACCCCGGGACAGCGAACCTACGAGCAGTACTTC. It is translated as CASSTPGQRTYEQYF. The rearrangement joins TRBV19 to TRBJ2-7, with 7 bases aligning to TRBD1. The CDR3 totals 15 residues. CDR1 is LNHDA and CDR2 is SQIVND in the germline V gene (reference sequence). V shed 6 bases and J 2 bases; nucleotides not matched to a gene: 10.

The sample holds a few counts of this clonotype. The rearrangement joins TRBV4-1 to TRBJ2-7, with a tentative D call TRBD2 (5 bases). Trimming took off 4 bases at V and 0 bases at J, with 16 bases between the two ends. The CDR3 is made up of 16 amino acids. Per germline, CDR1 MGHRA and CDR2 YSYEKL. CDR3: CASSRNRGRSSYEQYF. The CDR3, as DNA: TGCGCCAGCAGCCGAAATCGCGGGCGGAGCTCCTACGAGCAGTACTTC.

This clonotype was detected a few times. The V and J genes are TRBV12-3 or TRBV12-4 and TRBJ1-4; maybe TRBD1 (6 bases). This CDR3 comprises 17 residues. V lost 7 bases to trimming and J lost 0 bases, with 18 bases between them. The CDR3 DNA is TGTGCCAGCACCTTTAGGACAGCCCAATCAACTAATGAAAAACTGTTTTTT. Translating it yields CASTFRTAQSTNEKLFF.

The chain couples TRBV6-5 to TRBJ1-1; the D is unclear. The V and J ends lost 0 bases and 1 base respectively, with 9 bases between them. Germline CDR1 reads MNHEY; CDR2 reads SVGAGI. The CDR3 extends over 15 amino acids. The CDR3 spells CASSYSRLPNTEAFF. The CDR3 coding sequence is TGTGCCAGCAGTTACTCAAGACTCCCGAACACTGAAGCTTTCTTT.

The rearrangement uses TRBV20-1 and TRBJ1-2; 8 nucleotides agree with TRBD1. V shed 5 bases and J 5 bases; nucleotides not matched to a gene: 13. The germline V gene encodes CDR1 DFQATT and CDR2 SNEGSKA (reference sequence). The CDR3 extends over 15 amino acids. CDR3 in amino acids: CSAPGGPQDFYGYTF. DNA of the CDR3: TGCAGTGCTCCAGGGGGCCCTCAGGACTTTTATGGCTACACCTTC.

This chain joins TRBV18 and TRBJ2-1; 9 bases map to TRBD2. Germline loops: CDR1 KGHSH, CDR2 LQKENI. The junction had 5 bases not matched to a gene; V was cut back by 3 bases and J by 8 bases. The CDR3 has 14 amino acids. The chain's CDR3 is CASSPGLAVDEQFF. The CDR3 region has the DNA TGTGCCAGCTCACCGGGACTAGCTGTTGATGAGCAGTTCTTC.

This chain uses TRBV20-1 with TRBJ2-1; possible D gene TRBD1, 5 bases. CDR1 and CDR2 (germline): DFQATT, SNEGSKA (reference sequence). V lost 0 bases and J 5 bases, leaving 11 bases between the germline ends. CDR3 length equals 14 residues. The CDR3 DNA follows: TGCAGTGCTAGAGATCCCTGGGGCCACAATGAGCAGTTCTTC. It codes for CSARDPWGHNEQFF.

The chain is built from TRBV27 and TRBJ2-3; 9 bases fit TRBD2. With 6 bases clipped from V and 8 bases from J, the junction kept 12 bases outside the gene matches. The CDR3 extends over 15 amino acids. CDR1 is MNHEY, CDR2 SMNVEV, per germline (reference sequence). CDR3 nucleotides: TGTGCCAGCAGACCCGGGACTAGCTTCGTTTTTACGCAGTATTTT. Amino acids: CASRPGTSFVFTQYF.

This clonotype was picked up many times. This sequence joins TRBV12-3 or TRBV12-4 and TRBJ2-1; perhaps TRBD2 as D (6 bases). The ends were cut back, 6 bases at V and 10 bases at J, with 13 bases in the middle. The CDR3 is made up of 12 amino acids. Written as DNA, the CDR3 is TGTGCCAGCAGCTTGGTGGGAGGAGAGCAGTTCTTC. Its translation: CASSLVGGEQFF.

This clonotype was detected only a few times. The V and J genes are TRBV3-1 and TRBJ2-7; a weak D match, TRBD2 (5 bases). V shed 0 bases and J shed 6 bases, with 12 bases lying between them. Germline V gene data show CDR1 as LGHDT and CDR2 as YNNKEL (reference sequence). The length of the CDR3 is 14 residues. The DNA for the CDR3 is TGTGCCAGCAGCCAAGATCGAGGGTTTGGCGAGCAGTACGTC. Protein sequence: CASSQDRGFGEQYV.

The chain recombines TRBV15 with TRBJ2-5; D not certain. Trimming pared 3 bases from V and 1 base from J, leaving 0 bases between. CDR3 length equals 11 residues. Germline CDR1 and CDR2: LNHNV and YYDKDF (reference sequence). The CDR3 nucleotides are TGTGCCACCAGCAGCCAAGAGACCCAGTACTTC. Protein product: CATSSQETQYF.

This clonotype occurred a few times. This chain joins TRBV12-3 or TRBV12-4 and TRBJ2-2; 9 bases are shared with TRBD1. J gave up 3 bases and V 6 bases, and 8 bases lay outside the gene matches. CDR3 length: 16 residues. The CDR3 nucleotides are TGTGCCAGCAGACAGGGGGCTTTGTGGGACACCGGGGAGCTGTTTTTT. Translating gives CASRQGALWDTGELFF.

This clonotype showed up just a few times. The genes are TRBV5-1 and TRBJ1-1; D call uncertain. V was clipped by 1 base and J by 2 bases, with 9 bases between them. The CDR3 contains 14 residues. Germline V gene data show CDR1 as SGHRS and CDR2 as YFSETQ. Here the CDR3 DNA reads TGCGCCAGCAGCTTGTCAACAGCAAACACTGAAGCTTTCTTT. Its translation is CASSLSTANTEAFF. The full variable domain, with the rest looked up from reference TRBV5-1 and TRBJ1-1, is KAGVTQTPRYLIKTRGQQVTLSCSPISGHRSVSWYQQTPGQGLQFLFEYFSETQRNKGNFPGRFSGRQFSNSRSEMNVSTLELGDSALYLCASSLSTANTEAFFGQGTRLTVV.

This clonotype has a handful of counts. The rearrangement joins TRBV29-1 to TRBJ1-1; TRBD1 agrees at 7 bases. V was pared by 2 bases and J by 4 bases, with 4 bases of the junction left unmatched. CDR1 and CDR2 from the germline V gene are SQVTM and ANQGSEA. This CDR3 region has 13 residues. This chain's CDR3 is CSVEKGASTEAFF. Written as DNA, the CDR3 is TGCAGCGTTGAAAAGGGGGCGAGCACTGAAGCTTTCTTT. Drawing the rest from reference TRBV29-1 and TRBJ1-1, the complete variable domain is SAVISQKPSRDICQRGTSLTIQCQVDSQVTMMFWYRQQPGQSLTLIATANQGSEATYESGFVIDKFPISRPNLTFSTLTVSNMSPEDSSIYLCSVEKGASTEAFFGQGTRLTVV.